The TCR beta chain under discussion was sequenced for a study of CD4 and CD8 cells across lung adenocarcinoma regions. Germline assignment: CDR1 LNHNV and CDR2 YYDKDF (reference sequence). The ends were cut back, 0 bases at V and 6 bases at J, with 7 bases in the middle. The CDR3 has 13 amino acids. One entry per CDR3 protein, called by TCRdb with MiXCR from the PCR reads. Counted here are 25,000 to 30,000 distinct CDR3 sequences, 50% to 55% occurring once; the ten biggest clones make up under 50%. Samples came from patients with localized non-small cell lung adenocarcinoma. This clonotype was counted only a few times.

The receptor was derived from a male donor with lung adenocarcinoma. The CD4 and CD8 labels of this study may be unreliable. The chain recombines TRBV15 with TRBJ2-3; no definite D call. The sequenced material came from CD8+ T cells from the center of a lung tumor. For the CDR3, the DNA is TGTGCCACCAGCAGAGAGGGTTCCGATACGCAGTATTTT. It translates to CATSREGSDTQYF.